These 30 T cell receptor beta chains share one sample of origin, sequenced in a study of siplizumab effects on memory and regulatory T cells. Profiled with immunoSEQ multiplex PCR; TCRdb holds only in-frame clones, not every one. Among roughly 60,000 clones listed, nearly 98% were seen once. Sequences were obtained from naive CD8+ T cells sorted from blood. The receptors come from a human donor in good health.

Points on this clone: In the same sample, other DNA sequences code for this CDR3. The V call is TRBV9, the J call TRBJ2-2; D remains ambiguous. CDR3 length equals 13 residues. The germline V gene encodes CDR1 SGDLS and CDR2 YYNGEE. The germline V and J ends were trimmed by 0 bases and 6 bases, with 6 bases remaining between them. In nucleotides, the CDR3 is TGTGCCAGCAGCGTAGGGGGATCCGGGGAGCTGTTTTTT. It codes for CASSVGGSGELFF.

Here the CDR3 reads CASGLSGGATDTQYF. The CDR3 coding sequence is TGTGCCAGCGGGCTTAGCGGGGGGGCCACAGATACGCAGTATTTT. The J gene is TRBJ2-3, the V gene TRBV5-4; TRBD2 agrees at 11 bases. This CDR3 contains 15 residues. Per the germline V gene, CDR1 is SGHNT and CDR2 is YYREEE (reference sequence). V dropped 7 bases and J dropped 2; count of bases not matched to a gene: 6.

The CDR3 spells CASSSGFNEQFF. DNA for the CDR3: TGTGCCAGCAGTTCTGGGTTCAATGAGCAGTTCTTC. This sequence joins TRBV6-5 and TRBJ2-1; D unclear. The CDR3 length is 12 residues. CDR1 is MNHEY, CDR2 SVGAGI, per germline. Trimming took 4 bases from V and 6 from J, leaving 7 bases between them.

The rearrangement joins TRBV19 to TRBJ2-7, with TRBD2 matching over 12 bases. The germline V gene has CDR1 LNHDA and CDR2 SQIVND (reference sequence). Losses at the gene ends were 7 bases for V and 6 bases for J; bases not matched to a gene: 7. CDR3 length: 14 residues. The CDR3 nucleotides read TGTGCCAGTAAGGCTAGCGGGGGGGCCGTCGAGCAGTACTTC. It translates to CASKASGGAVEQYF.

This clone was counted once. CDR3 sequence reads: CASSLGDSSYNEQFF. The CDR3 nucleotides are TGTGCCAGCAGCCTGGGGGACAGCTCCTACAATGAGCAGTTCTTC. The gene calls are TRBV5-5 and TRBJ2-1, with 7 bases fitting TRBD1. CDR1 and CDR2 (germline): SGHKS, YYEKEE (reference sequence). Germline trimming cut 4 bases from V and 0 bases from J; bases unmatched to any gene: 4. There are 15 residues in the CDR3.

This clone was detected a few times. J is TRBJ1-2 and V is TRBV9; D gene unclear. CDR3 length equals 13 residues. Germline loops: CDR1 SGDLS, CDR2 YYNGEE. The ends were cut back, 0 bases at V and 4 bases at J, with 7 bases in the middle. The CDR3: CASSVANGYGYTF. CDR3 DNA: TGTGCCAGCAGCGTAGCTAATGGCTATGGCTACACCTTC.

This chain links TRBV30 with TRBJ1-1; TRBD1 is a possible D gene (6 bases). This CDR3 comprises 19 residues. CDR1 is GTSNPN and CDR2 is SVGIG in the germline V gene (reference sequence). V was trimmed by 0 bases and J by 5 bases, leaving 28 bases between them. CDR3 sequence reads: CAWSVGRDNRGDEDTEAFF. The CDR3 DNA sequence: TGTGCCTGGAGTGTAGGCCGGGACAACAGAGGAGACGAGGATACTGAAGCTTTCTTT.

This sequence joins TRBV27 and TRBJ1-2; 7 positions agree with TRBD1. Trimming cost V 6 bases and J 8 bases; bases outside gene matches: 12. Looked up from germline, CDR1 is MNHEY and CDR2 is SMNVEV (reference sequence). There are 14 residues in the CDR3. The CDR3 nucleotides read TGTGCCAGCAGGGAACAGGGGACGATAGAAGGCTACACCTTC. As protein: CASREQGTIEGYTF.

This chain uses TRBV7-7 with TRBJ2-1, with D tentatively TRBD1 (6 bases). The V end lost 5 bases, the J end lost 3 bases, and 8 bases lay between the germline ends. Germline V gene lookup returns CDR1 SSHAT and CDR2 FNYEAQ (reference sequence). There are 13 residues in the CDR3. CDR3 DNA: TGTGCCAGCAGCCTGGACAGCTACAATGAGCAGTTCTTC. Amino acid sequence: CASSLDSYNEQFF.

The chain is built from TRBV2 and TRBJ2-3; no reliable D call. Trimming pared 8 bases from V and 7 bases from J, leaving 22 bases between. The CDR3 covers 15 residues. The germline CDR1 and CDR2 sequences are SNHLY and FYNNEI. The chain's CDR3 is CASSPGFDPAYTQYF. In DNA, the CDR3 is TGTGCCAGCTCTCCCGGTTTTGATCCGGCTTATACGCAGTATTTT.

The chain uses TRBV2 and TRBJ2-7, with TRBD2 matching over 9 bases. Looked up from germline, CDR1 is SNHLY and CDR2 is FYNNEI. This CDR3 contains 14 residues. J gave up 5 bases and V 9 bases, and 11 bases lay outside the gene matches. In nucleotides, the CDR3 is TGTGCCAGAAGCCAGGGACTAGCATTCGACGAGCAGTACTTC. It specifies CARSQGLAFDEQYF.

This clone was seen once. The DNA for the CDR3 is TGTGCCAGCAGCTTAGATCAGGCAGGAGCCTACGAGCAGTACTTC. Translating it yields CASSLDQAGAYEQYF. The chain recombines TRBV11-2 with TRBJ2-7; no clear D gene. The CDR3 contains 15 residues. Deletions cut 0 bases from V and 2 bases from J, with 11 bases between. Germline CDR1 reads SGHAT; CDR2 reads FQNNGV.

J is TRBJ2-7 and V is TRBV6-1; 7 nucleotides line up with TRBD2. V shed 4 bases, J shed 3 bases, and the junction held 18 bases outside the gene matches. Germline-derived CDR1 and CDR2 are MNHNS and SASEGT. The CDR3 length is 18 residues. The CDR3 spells CASSAPDDIAGELYEQYF. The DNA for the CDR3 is TGTGCCAGCAGTGCCCCTGATGATATTGCGGGGGAGCTCTACGAGCAGTACTTC.

CDR3 nucleotides: TGTGCCAGCAGCGTAGATGGTTCGAAGGGGGTCCGCACAGATACGCAGTATTTT. Translated, it gives CASSVDGSKGVRTDTQYF. V gene TRBV9 combines with J gene TRBJ2-3; D might be TRBD1 (6 bases). Trimming took off 0 bases at V and 1 base at J, with 18 bases between the two ends. Germline CDR1 is SGDLS and CDR2 is YYNGEE. The CDR3 runs to 18 residues.

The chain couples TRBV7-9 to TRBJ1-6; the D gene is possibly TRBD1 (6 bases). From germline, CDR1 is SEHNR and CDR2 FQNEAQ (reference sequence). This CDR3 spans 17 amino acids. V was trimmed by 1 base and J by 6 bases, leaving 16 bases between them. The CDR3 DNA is TGTGCCAGCAGCTTAGTTCTCGGGGGGCAGGGTAATTCACCCCTCCACTTT. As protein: CASSLVLGGQGNSPLHF.

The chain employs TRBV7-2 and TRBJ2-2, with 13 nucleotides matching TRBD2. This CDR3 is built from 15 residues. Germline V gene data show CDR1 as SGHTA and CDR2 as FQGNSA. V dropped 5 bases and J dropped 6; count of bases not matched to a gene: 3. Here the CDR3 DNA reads TGTGCCAGCAGCCTCACTAGCGGGGGGGCCGGGGAGCTGTTTTTT. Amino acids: CASSLTSGGAGELFF.

The CDR3 loop is CASSNLIGDPTSGGGPQETQYF. CDR3 DNA: TGTGCCAGCAGCAATCTAATAGGGGATCCAACTAGCGGGGGGGGACCCCAAGAGACCCAGTACTTC. The chain combines TRBV28 with TRBJ2-5, with 13 bases that match TRBD2. Germline V gene sequence: CDR1 MDHEN, CDR2 SYDVKM. J lost 1 base, V lost 6 bases, and 23 bases had no gene match. CDR3 length: 22 residues.

The CDR3 coding sequence is TGTGCCGGGCTTGGTACGAAAGAGACCCAGTACTTC. This codes for CAGLGTKETQYF. The V call is TRBV2, the J call TRBJ2-5; D uncertain. V lost 11 bases to trimming and J lost 3 bases, with 13 bases between them. There are 12 residues in the CDR3. The V gene's germline CDR1 is SNHLY and CDR2 FYNNEI.

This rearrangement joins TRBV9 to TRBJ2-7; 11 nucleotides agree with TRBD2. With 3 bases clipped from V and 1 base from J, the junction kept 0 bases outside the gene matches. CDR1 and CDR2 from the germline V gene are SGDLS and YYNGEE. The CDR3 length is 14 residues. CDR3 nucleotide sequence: TGTGCCAGCAGCGCTAGCGGGGGGTCCTACGAGCAGTACTTC. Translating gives CASSASGGSYEQYF.

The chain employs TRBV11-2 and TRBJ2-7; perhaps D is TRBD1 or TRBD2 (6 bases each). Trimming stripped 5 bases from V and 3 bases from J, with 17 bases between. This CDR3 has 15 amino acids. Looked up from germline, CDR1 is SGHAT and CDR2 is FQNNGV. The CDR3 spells CASSANRGPDYEQYF. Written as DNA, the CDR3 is TGTGCCAGCAGCGCCAATCGGGGGCCCGACTACGAGCAGTACTTC.

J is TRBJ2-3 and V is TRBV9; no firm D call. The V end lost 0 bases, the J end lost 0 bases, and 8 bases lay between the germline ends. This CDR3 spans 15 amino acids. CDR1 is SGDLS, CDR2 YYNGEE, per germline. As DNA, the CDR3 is TGTGCCAGCAGCGTAGAAGAGACTAGCACAGATACGCAGTATTTT. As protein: CASSVEETSTDTQYF.

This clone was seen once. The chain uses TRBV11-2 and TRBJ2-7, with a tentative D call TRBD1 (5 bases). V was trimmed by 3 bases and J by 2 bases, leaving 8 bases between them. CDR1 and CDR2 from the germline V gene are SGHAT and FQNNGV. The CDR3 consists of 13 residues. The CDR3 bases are TGTGCCAGCAGCTTCGGACATACCTACGAGCAGTACTTC. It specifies CASSFGHTYEQYF.

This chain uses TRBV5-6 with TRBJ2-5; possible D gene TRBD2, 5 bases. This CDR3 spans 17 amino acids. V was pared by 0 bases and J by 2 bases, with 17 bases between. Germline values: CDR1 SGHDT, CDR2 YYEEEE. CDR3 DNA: TGTGCCAGCAGCTTGGCCGGAGGTGGATACCCGCAAGAGACCCAGTACTTC. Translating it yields CASSLAGGGYPQETQYF.

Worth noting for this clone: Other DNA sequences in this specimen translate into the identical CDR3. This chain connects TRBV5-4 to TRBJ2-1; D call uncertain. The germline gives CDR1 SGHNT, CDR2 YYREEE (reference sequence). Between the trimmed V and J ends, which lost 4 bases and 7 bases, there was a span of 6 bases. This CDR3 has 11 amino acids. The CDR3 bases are TGTGCCAGCAGCCACGGGAATGAGCAGTTCTTC. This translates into CASSHGNEQFF.

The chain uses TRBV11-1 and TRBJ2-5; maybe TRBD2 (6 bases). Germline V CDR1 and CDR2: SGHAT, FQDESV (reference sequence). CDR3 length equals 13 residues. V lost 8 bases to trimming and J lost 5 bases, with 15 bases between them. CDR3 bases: TGTGCCAGCGGCCCTGGGGGGTTTGAGACCCAGTACTTC. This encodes CASGPGGFETQYF.

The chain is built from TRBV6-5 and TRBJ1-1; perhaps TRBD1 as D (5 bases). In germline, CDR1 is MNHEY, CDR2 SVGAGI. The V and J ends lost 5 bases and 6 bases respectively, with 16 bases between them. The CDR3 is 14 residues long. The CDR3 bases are TGTGCCAGCAGTCCACGGGGGGGGTTCCCTGAAGCTTTCTTT. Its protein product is CASSPRGGFPEAFF.

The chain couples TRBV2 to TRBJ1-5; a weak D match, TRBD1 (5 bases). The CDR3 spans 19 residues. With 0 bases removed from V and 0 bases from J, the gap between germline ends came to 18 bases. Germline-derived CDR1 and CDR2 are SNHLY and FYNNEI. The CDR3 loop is CASSEAWSTGGFSNQPQHF. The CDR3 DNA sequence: TGTGCCAGCAGTGAAGCTTGGTCAACAGGAGGCTTTAGCAATCAGCCCCAGCATTTT.

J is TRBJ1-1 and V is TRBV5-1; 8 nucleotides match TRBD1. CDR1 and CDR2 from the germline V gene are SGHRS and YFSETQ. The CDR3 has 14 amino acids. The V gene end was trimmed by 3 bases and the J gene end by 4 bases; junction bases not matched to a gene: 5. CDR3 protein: CASSYRQGSTEAFF. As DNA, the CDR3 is TGCGCCAGCAGCTACCGACAGGGGAGCACTGAAGCTTTCTTT.

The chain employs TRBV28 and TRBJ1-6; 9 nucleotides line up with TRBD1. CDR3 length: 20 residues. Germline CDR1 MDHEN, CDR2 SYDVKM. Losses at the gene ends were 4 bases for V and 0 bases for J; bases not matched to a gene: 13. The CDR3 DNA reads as TGTGCCAGCAGTTCCAAAACAGGGGGCAGGGGGGGCTCCTATAATTCACCCCTCCACTTT. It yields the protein CASSSKTGGRGGSYNSPLHF.

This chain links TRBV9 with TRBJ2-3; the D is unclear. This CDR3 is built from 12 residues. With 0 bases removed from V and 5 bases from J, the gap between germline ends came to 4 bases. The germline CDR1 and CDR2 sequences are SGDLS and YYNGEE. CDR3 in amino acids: CASSVDQDTQYF. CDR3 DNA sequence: TGTGCCAGCAGCGTAGACCAAGATACGCAGTATTTT.